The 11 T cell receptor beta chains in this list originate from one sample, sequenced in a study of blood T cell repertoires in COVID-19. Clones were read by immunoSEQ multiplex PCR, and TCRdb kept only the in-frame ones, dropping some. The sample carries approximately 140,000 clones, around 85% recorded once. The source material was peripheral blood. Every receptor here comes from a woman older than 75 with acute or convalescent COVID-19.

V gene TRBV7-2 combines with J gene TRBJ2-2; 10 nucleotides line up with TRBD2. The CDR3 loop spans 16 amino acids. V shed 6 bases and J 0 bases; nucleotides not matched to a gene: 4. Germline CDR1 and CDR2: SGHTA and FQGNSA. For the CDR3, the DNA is TGTGCCAGCAGTTGGACTAGCGGCACGAACACCGGGGAGCTGTTTTTT. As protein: CASSWTSGTNTGELFF.

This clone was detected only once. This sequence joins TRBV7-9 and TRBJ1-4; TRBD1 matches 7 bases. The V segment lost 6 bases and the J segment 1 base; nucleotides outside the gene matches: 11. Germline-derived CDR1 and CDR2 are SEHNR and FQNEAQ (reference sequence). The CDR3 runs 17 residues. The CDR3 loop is CASSYRDSPGTNEKLFF. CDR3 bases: TGTGCCAGCAGTTACCGGGACAGCCCTGGAACTAATGAAAAACTGTTTTTT. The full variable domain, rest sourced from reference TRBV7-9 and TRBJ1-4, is DTGVSQNPRHKITKRGQNVTFRCDPISEHNRLYWYRQTLGQGPEFLTYFQNEAQLEKSRLLSDRFSAERPKGSFSTLEIQRTEQGDSAMYLCASSYRDSPGTNEKLFFGSGTQLSVL.

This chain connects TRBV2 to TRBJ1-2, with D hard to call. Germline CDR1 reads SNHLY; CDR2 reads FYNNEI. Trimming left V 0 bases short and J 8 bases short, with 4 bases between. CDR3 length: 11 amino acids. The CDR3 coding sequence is TGTGCCAGCAGTGAAGCACGGGGCTACACCTTC. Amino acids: CASSEARGYTF.

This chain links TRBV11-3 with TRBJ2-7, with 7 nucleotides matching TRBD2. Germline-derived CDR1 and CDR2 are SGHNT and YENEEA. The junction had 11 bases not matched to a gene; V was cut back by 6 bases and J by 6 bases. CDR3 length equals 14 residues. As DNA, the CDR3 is TGTGCCAGCAGTAAGGCAGCGGGGTCCCCCGAGCAGTACTTC. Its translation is CASSKAAGSPEQYF. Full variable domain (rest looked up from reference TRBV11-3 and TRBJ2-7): EAGVVQSPRYKIIEKKQPVAFWCNPISGHNTLYWYLQNLGQGPELLIRYENEEAVDDSQLPKDRFSAERLKGVDSTLKIQPAELGDSAVYLCASSKAAGSPEQYFGPGTRLTVT.

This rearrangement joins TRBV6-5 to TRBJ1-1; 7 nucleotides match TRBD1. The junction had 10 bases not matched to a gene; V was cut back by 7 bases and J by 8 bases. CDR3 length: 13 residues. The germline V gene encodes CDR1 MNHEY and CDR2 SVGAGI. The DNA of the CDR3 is TGTGCCAGCACCCTCCGGGGGGGACAGGAAGCTTTCTTT. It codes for CASTLRGGQEAFF.

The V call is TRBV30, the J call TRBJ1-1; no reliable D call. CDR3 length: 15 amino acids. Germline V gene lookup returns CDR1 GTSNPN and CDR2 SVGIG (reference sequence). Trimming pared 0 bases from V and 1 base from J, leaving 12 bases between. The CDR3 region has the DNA TGTGCCTGGAGTGTACCAAGCACGGGGAACACTGAAGCTTTCTTT. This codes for CAWSVPSTGNTEAFF.

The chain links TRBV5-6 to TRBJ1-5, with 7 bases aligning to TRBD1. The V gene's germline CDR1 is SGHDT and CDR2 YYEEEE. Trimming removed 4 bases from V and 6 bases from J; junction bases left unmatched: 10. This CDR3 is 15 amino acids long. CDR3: CASSRGTERAQPQHF. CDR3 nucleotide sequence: TGTGCCAGCAGCCGAGGGACAGAGAGGGCTCAGCCCCAGCATTTT. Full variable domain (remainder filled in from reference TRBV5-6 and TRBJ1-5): DAGVTQSPTHLIKTRGQQVTLRCSPKSGHDTVSWYQQALGQGPQFIFQYYEEEERQRGNFPDRFSGHQFPNYSSELNVNALLLGDSALYLCASSRGTERAQPQHFGDGTRLSIL.

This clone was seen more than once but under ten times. The CDR3 region is CASSEAARVFTDTQYF. The DNA of the CDR3 is TGTGCCAGCAGTGAAGCAGCCAGGGTATTCACAGATACGCAGTATTTT. The V call is TRBV6-1, the J call TRBJ2-3, with D perhaps matching TRBD1 (5 bases). The CDR3 sequence is 16 residues long. V was trimmed by 0 bases and J by 2 bases, leaving 12 bases between them. The germline CDR1 and CDR2 sequences are MNHNS and SASEGT.

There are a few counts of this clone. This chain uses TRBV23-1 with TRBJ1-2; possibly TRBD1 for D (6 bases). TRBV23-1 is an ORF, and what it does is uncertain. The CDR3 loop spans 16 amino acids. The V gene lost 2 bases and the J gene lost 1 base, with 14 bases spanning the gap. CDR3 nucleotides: TGCGCCAGCAGTCAAGGGGGCCCGATAGTTAACTATGGCTACACCTTC. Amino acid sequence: CASSQGGPIVNYGYTF.

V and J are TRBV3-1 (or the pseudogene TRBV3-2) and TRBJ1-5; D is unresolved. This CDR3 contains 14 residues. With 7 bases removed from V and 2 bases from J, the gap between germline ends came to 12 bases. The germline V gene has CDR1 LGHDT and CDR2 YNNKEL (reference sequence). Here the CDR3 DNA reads TGTGCCAGCATCCCGGGAGTTTGCAATCAGCCCCAGCATTTT. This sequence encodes CASIPGVCNQPQHF.

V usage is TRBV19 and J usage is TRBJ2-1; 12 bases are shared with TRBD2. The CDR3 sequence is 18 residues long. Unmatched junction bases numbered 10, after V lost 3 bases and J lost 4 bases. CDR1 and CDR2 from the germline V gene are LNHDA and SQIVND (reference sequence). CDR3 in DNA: TGTGCCAGTAGTATGGGATTCTTGACTAGCGGGAGTTACAATGAGCAGTTCTTC. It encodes CASSMGFLTSGSYNEQFF.